Sequencing of this T cell receptor (beta chain) was carried out in a study of cytomegalovirus exposure and HLA in healthy donors. V shed 3 bases, J shed 5 bases, and the junction held 4 bases outside the gene matches. Germline CDR1 and CDR2: LNHDA and SQIVND (reference sequence). The CDR3 consists of 15 residues. The PCR had 60 Vbeta and 13 Jbeta primers. Method: immunoSEQ multiplex PCR; TCRdb's copy keeps in-frame clones and lacks some. The sample contains fewer than 200,000 clones, approximately 72% of which appear only once. Source material: PBMCs. V and J are TRBV19 and TRBJ1-4; the match to TRBD1 covers 9 bases. The sequence was collected from a female donor in good health and CMV-seronegative. CDR3 region: CASSMAGQGNEKLFF. CDR3 bases: TGTGCCAGTAGTATGGCCGGACAGGGGAATGAAAAACTGTTTTTT.